This T cell receptor beta chain was captured in a study of blood T cells in healthy people across ages. This clonotype occurred a few times. Together with a sample-barcoded 5' primer, a J-beta primer mix was included in a second PCR lasting about 6 to 11 cycles. TCRdb reprocessed the 5' RACE reads via MiXCR and lists one record per CDR3 protein. The repertoire has roughly 800,000 distinct CDR3 sequences, 55% to 70% of them found once; the top ten carry approximately 21%. The CDR3 extends over 14 amino acids. Per the germline V gene, CDR1 is SQVTM and CDR2 is ANQGSEA. Trimming took off 5 bases at V and 4 bases at J, with 16 bases between the two ends.

This clonotype was sampled from a man aged 25-40 years in good health. The sequenced material came from blood. The chain has TRBV29-1 and TRBJ2-3; maybe TRBD1 (6 bases). The CDR3 sequence: CSVLYLGGADTQYF. DNA of the CDR3: TGCAGCGTTCTCTATCTAGGGGGTGCAGATACGCAGTATTTT.